These 2 T cell receptor beta chains share one sample of origin, sequenced in a study of T cells expressing NK-cell markers. TCRdb re-called the 5' RACE reads; every CDR3 protein appears as one record, without DNA. The sample has 150,000 to 160,000 distinct CDR3 sequences. The sample taken for sequencing was blood T cells: a sorted CD56 or NKG2C T cell subset, CD4+ or CD8+ T cells, or bulk PBMC T cells (not recorded which). The receptor set was obtained from a woman between 50 and 59 years old in good health.

This chain links TRBV27 with TRBJ2-5; the D call from TCRdb, TRBD2, cannot be confirmed without DNA. CDR1 MNHEY and CDR2 SMNVEV come from the germline V gene (reference sequence). There are 15 residues in the CDR3. The CDR3 is CASTSRGLGGETQYF.

The J gene is TRBJ1-2, the V gene TRBV4-1; TCRdb selects TRBD1, and the lack of DNA leaves this call unchecked. Germline lookup yields CDR1 MGHRA and CDR2 YSYEKL. CDR3 size: 16 residues. The CDR3 sequence: CASSWDRAQTNYGYTF.